This record covers a single T cell receptor (beta chain). The antigen is not known. This may be a read error: a much more frequent sequence differs by one nucleotide. CDR1 is KGHDR and CDR2 is SFDVKD in the germline V gene. This CDR3 spans 14 amino acids. TCR beta CDR3 regions were amplified from RNA transcripts. Using the HTBI primer set, a first-round RT-PCR was run on the TCR CDR3. MiXCR, run by TCRdb on the multiplex PCR reads, gives a single entry per CDR3 protein. This sample has around 600,000 distinct CDR3 sequences, with more than 13% found just once. Clinical symptoms, serum thyroxine, TRAb, thyroid ultrasound and orbital computed tomography established diagnosis. This entry belongs to a study of T cells in Graves' hyperthyroidism and ophthalmopathy. Study-wide results and limits: From stable hyperthyroidism, ophthalmopathy was separated by a 13 V-J model. Blood also held most thyroid clonotypes expanded beyond 0.001.

This sequence was found in a woman under 30 with Graves' ophthalmopathy. What was sequenced was blood. The chain links TRBV24-1 to TRBJ2-1, with D possibly TRBD1 on 6 matching bases. The CDR3, as DNA: TGTGCCACCGGTGATTTCCTTACAGGGAATGAGCAGTTCTTC. Protein product: CATGDFLTGNEQFF.